These 24 T cell receptor beta chains share one sample of origin, sequenced in a study of blood T cell repertoires in COVID-19. Libraries were prepared by immunoSEQ multiplex PCR; TCRdb keeps only in-frame clonotypes and omits some of them. Of under 85,000 clones in the sample, almost 85% were seen once. The specimen was peripheral blood. These receptors all stem from a human donor in a cohort sampled during active COVID-19.

V gene TRBV18 combines with J gene TRBJ2-1; possible D gene TRBD1, 5 bases. Trimming cost V 1 base and J 4 bases, with 14 bases left between them. Germline-derived CDR1 and CDR2 are KGHSH and LQKENI. The CDR3 contains 16 residues. CDR3 nucleotide sequence: TGTGCCAGCTCACCACAGGGCAGGGTTTCTTACAATGAGCAGTTCTTC. Its translation is CASSPQGRVSYNEQFF.

The chain has TRBV28 and TRBJ2-1; the D is unclear. Germline values: CDR1 MDHEN, CDR2 SYDVKM. V was shortened by 3 bases and J by 9 bases, with 12 bases between the two germline ends. CDR3 size: 13 residues. Written as DNA, the CDR3 is TGTGCCAGCAGTTTTCCTTCCGTCGGTGAGCAGTTCTTC. It translates to CASSFPSVGEQFF. Based on the CDR3 plus reference TRBV28 and TRBJ2-1, the full variable domain is DVKVTQSSRYLVKRTGEKVFLECVQDMDHENMFWYRQDPGLGLRLIYFSYDVKMKEKGDIPEGYSVSREKKERFSLILESASTNQTSMYLCASSFPSVGEQFFGPGTRLTVL.

The CDR3 spells CASSEGPATRDRGEKLFF. CDR3 sequence (DNA): TGTGCCAGCAGTGAAGGCCCGGCCACCAGGGACAGGGGTGAAAAACTGTTTTTT. The chain carries TRBV6-1 and TRBJ1-4; TRBD1 matches at 10 bases. CDR1 MNHNS and CDR2 SASEGT come from the germline V gene. This CDR3 contains 18 residues. Trimming cost V 1 base and J 7 bases; bases outside gene matches: 12.

This clone was seen a single time. V and J are TRBV5-5 and TRBJ1-2; D is unclear. Deletions cut 2 bases from V and 0 bases from J, with 11 bases between. The CDR3 covers 15 residues. The germline V gene encodes CDR1 SGHKS and CDR2 YYEKEE (reference sequence). CDR3 sequence reads: CASSLERGTNYGYTF. Here the CDR3 DNA reads TGTGCCAGCAGCTTAGAGCGGGGTACTAACTATGGCTACACCTTC.

This sequence joins TRBV12-5 and TRBJ2-2; a weak D match, TRBD2 (5 bases). With 2 bases removed from V and 0 bases from J, the gap between germline ends came to 19 bases. CDR1 and CDR2 (germline): LGHNT, FRNRAP. This CDR3 has 19 amino acids. The CDR3 spells CASGLKYGRGIPNTGELFF. CDR3 in DNA: TGTGCTAGTGGTTTGAAGTATGGACGGGGAATACCGAACACCGGGGAGCTGTTTTTT.

J is TRBJ2-1 and V is TRBV3-1 (or the pseudogene TRBV3-2), with a tentative D call TRBD2 (6 bases). Trimming removed 0 bases from V and 4 bases from J, with 16 bases in between. Germline V gene sequence: CDR1 LGHDT, CDR2 YNNKEL (reference sequence). The CDR3 consists of 17 residues. CDR3 DNA sequence: TGTGCCAGCAGCCAAGATAGACGCCTAGCGAGATACAATGAGCAGTTCTTC. Translating it yields CASSQDRRLARYNEQFF.

The chain is built from TRBV10-3 and TRBJ2-1, with TRBD1 matching over 7 bases. The CDR3 totals 14 residues. Trimming at V came to 10 bases and at J to 4 bases, leaving 10 bases not matched to a gene. Per germline, CDR1 ENHRY and CDR2 SYGVKD. DNA for the CDR3: TGTGCCACCGAGGGGGCAGGGTTATACAATGAGCAGTTCTTC. Residues: CATEGAGLYNEQFF.

This chain links TRBV28 with TRBJ2-5; TRBD1 matches at 10 bases. V lost 5 bases and J lost 4; bases outside the gene matches: 4. Germline V lookup: CDR1 MDHEN, CDR2 SYDVKM. CDR3 size: 14 residues. The CDR3, as DNA: TGTGCCAGCAGTCATGACAGGGGGCGAGAGACCCAGTACTTC. Translation: CASSHDRGRETQYF.

V gene TRBV19 combines with J gene TRBJ1-3; 8 positions agree with TRBD1. V shed 8 bases, J shed 4 bases, and the junction held 7 bases outside the gene matches. This CDR3 contains 14 residues. The germline V gene has CDR1 LNHDA and CDR2 SQIVND (reference sequence). The CDR3: CASYDRGTGNTIYF. In DNA form, the CDR3 reads TGTGCCAGTTACGACAGGGGAACGGGAAACACCATATATTTT.

V is TRBV7-3 and J is TRBJ2-2; 11 bases fit TRBD1. V gave up 5 bases and J gave up 2 bases; unmatched junction bases: 4. This CDR3 region has 16 residues. The germline CDR1 and CDR2 sequences are SGHTA and FQGTGA. The CDR3 DNA sequence: TGTGCCAGCAGCCCCCGGACAGGGGGCAACACCGGGGAGCTGTTTTTT. The encoded protein is CASSPRTGGNTGELFF.

V gene TRBV11-2 combines with J gene TRBJ1-2, with D possibly being TRBD1 (6 bases). CDR1 and CDR2 (germline): SGHAT, FQNNGV. Trimming left V 1 base short and J 0 bases short, with 9 bases between. There are 15 residues in the CDR3. In DNA form, the CDR3 reads TGTGCCAGCAGCTTAGTTCAGGGGTCTAACTATGGCTACACCTTC. This encodes CASSLVQGSNYGYTF.

V usage is TRBV28 and J usage is TRBJ1-2, with D unresolved. V dropped 4 bases and J dropped 1 base, with 4 bases sitting between them. The CDR3 runs to 12 residues. CDR1 and CDR2 (germline): MDHEN, SYDVKM. CDR3 bases: TGTGCCAGCAGTTCAAATAACTATGGCTACACCTTC. Its translation is CASSSNNYGYTF.

The chain uses TRBV21-1 and TRBJ2-2; TRBD1 reflects the table's D call only, with no check against the DNA. TRBV21-1 is assigned pseudogene status. The CDR3 is made up of 16 amino acids. The CDR3 loop is CASSKEATPNTGELFF. The CDR3 coding sequence is TGTGCCAGCAGCAAAGAGGCGACACCGAACACCGGGGAGCTGTTTTTT.

The rearrangement uses TRBV12-3 or TRBV12-4 and TRBJ1-1; D is unresolved. The CDR3 is made up of 13 amino acids. V gave up 2 bases and J gave up 3 bases, with 7 bases separating them. Here the CDR3 DNA reads TGTGCCAGCAGTTTATTCTCCCACACTGAAGCTTTCTTT. Residues: CASSLFSHTEAFF.

In DNA form, the CDR3 reads TGCGCCAGCAGCCCTGGGACTAGCGGGGAGGAGACCCAGTACTTC. Protein: CASSPGTSGEETQYF. This chain uses TRBV5-1 with TRBJ2-5, with 13 nucleotides matching TRBD2. The CDR3 is made up of 15 amino acids. Looked up from germline, CDR1 is SGHRS and CDR2 is YFSETQ. Trimming at V came to 4 bases and at J to 5 bases, leaving 5 bases not matched to a gene.

V gene TRBV27 combines with J gene TRBJ1-2; no definite D call. CDR3 length equals 14 residues. CDR1 is MNHEY, CDR2 SMNVEV, per germline (reference sequence). V was trimmed by 2 bases and J by 4 bases, leaving 11 bases between them. This CDR3 reads CASSLMVGVYGYTF. As DNA, the CDR3 is TGTGCCAGCAGTTTAATGGTCGGGGTCTATGGCTACACCTTC.

By proportion, this clone is medium-sized. The chain employs TRBV5-1 and TRBJ1-2, with D maybe TRBD1 (6 bases). Germline CDR1 is SGHRS and CDR2 is YFSETQ. CDR3 length: 16 residues. Between the trimmed V and J ends, which lost 3 bases and 4 bases, there was a span of 19 bases. CDR3 in amino acids: CASSSTGTLDIYGYTF. CDR3 bases: TGCGCCAGCAGCTCAACCGGGACACTCGATATCTATGGCTACACCTTC.

In this sample, this clone turned up a few times. The genes are TRBV10-3 and TRBJ1-5; perhaps TRBD1 as D (5 bases). V shed 0 bases and J shed 9 bases, with 15 bases lying between them. CDR3 length equals 15 residues. Germline values: CDR1 ENHRY, CDR2 SYGVKD. The DNA for the CDR3 is TGTGCCATCAGTGAGTCGGGAGGGCACGGGGCGCCCCAGCATTTT. Protein: CAISESGGHGAPQHF.

The CDR3 DNA sequence: TGTGCCAGCAGCGTAGCTACCAGAGACTACGGGGAGACCCAGTACTTC. This gives the protein CASSVATRDYGETQYF. The J gene is TRBJ2-5, the V gene TRBV9; maybe TRBD2 (5 bases). The CDR3 is 16 amino acids. V was pared by 0 bases and J by 5 bases, with 17 bases between. CDR1 is SGDLS and CDR2 is YYNGEE in the germline V gene. The full variable domain, with the rest looked up from reference TRBV9 and TRBJ2-5, is DSGVTQTPKHLITATGQRVTLRCSPRSGDLSVYWYQQSLDQGLQFLIQYYNGEERAKGNILERFSAQQFPDLHSELNLSSLELGDSALYFCASSVATRDYGETQYFGPGTRLLVL.

The chain links TRBV5-1 to TRBJ2-5; TRBD1 is a possible D gene (6 bases). Germline V gene lookup returns CDR1 SGHRS and CDR2 YFSETQ. The CDR3 has 14 residues. V lost 4 bases and J 1 base, leaving 11 bases between the germline ends. CDR3 sequence (DNA): TGCGCCAGCAGCCAAGGGGGAGCCCAAGAGACCCAGTACTTC. The encoded protein is CASSQGGAQETQYF.

The chain couples TRBV5-1 to TRBJ2-7; D unclear. Trimming stripped 0 bases from V and 7 bases from J, with 11 bases between. The CDR3 loop spans 13 amino acids. CDR1 is SGHRS, CDR2 YFSETQ, per germline. The CDR3 nucleotides are TGCGCCAGCAGCTTGGAGAGAACGAGGGAGCAGTACTTC. Its translation is CASSLERTREQYF.

The V gene is TRBV3-1 (or the pseudogene TRBV3-2), the J gene TRBJ2-2, with 12 bases lining up with TRBD2. CDR1 and CDR2 (germline): LGHDT, YNNKEL (reference sequence). V was clipped by 3 bases and J by 3 bases; unmatched bases: 8. CDR3 size: 18 residues. CDR3 DNA sequence: TGTGCCAGCAGCCAGGTCTTCACTAGCGGGGGGTACACCGGGGAGCTGTTTTTT. The encoded protein is CASSQVFTSGGYTGELFF.

This chain joins TRBV13 and TRBJ1-6; the match to TRBD1 covers 7 bases. V dropped 1 base and J dropped 3; count of bases not matched to a gene: 0. CDR3 length: 15 amino acids. Looked up from germline, CDR1 is PRHDT and CDR2 is FYEKMQ (reference sequence). The CDR3 reads CASSLAGGYNSPLHF. DNA for the CDR3: TGTGCCAGCAGCTTAGCAGGGGGCTATAATTCACCCCTCCACTTT.

This clone occurred once. The rearrangement uses TRBV3-1 (or the pseudogene TRBV3-2) and TRBJ1-3; D remains ambiguous. With 3 bases removed from V and 0 bases from J, the gap between germline ends came to 12 bases. The germline V gene has CDR1 LGHDT and CDR2 YNNKEL (reference sequence). This CDR3 has 16 amino acids. The CDR3 reads CASSQWAGNSGNTIYF. DNA for the CDR3: TGTGCCAGCAGCCAGTGGGCGGGGAACTCTGGAAACACCATATATTTT.